This record covers a single TCR beta chain. V lost 3 bases to trimming and J lost 4 bases, with 4 bases between them. The CDR3 has 12 residues. Per germline, CDR1 MGHRA and CDR2 YSYEKL. These data belong to a study of CD8+ T cells in alopecia areata. In the study overall: The protocol delivered tofacitinib for 6 to 18 months, then withdrew it for 6 months.

Individuals with alopecia areata gave both lesional scalp punch biopsies and peripheral blood for collection. Sequencing templates came from extracted RNA that was reverse transcribed into cDNA. Profiling relied on immunoSEQ multiplex PCR, and the TCRdb table lists in-frame clones only, not all of them. This sample has fewer than 200,000 clones, with approximately 65% found just once. The receptor comes from a human donor with alopecia areata. The rearrangement uses TRBV4-1 and TRBJ2-1; D not resolved. The sample was CD8+ T cells sorted from blood, taken at week 0. The CDR3 region has the DNA TGCGCCAGCAGCCATTCTTACAATGAGCAGTTCTTC. Translating gives CASSHSYNEQFF.